This T cell receptor (beta chain) comes out of a study of human T cells and chemical hapten exposure. Per the germline V gene, CDR1 is SGHDT and CDR2 is YYEEEE. This CDR3 has 18 amino acids. Trimming at V came to 4 bases and at J to 4 bases, leaving 13 bases not matched to a gene. Sample time point: pre-sensitization, week 0. Sample treatment: therapeutic diphenylcyclopropenone sensitization with weekly scalp DPC. Total RNA came from unfractionated whole blood. Donation of samples came from alopecia patients who were 18 to 70 years old and suitable for DPC. Many counts were recorded for this clonotype. TCRdb recomputed calls from the RACE reads with MiXCR, one row per CDR3 protein. The sample lists about 35,000 distinct CDR3 sequences; 12% were seen once.

The specimen comprised whole blood, sampled in connection with sensitization to the hapten diphenylcyclopropenone (DPC). The receptor was derived from a middle-aged woman with alopecia areata. Some clones in this sample may be carry-over from other donors' samples. The chain employs TRBV5-6 and TRBJ2-2, with 10 bases that match TRBD2. The CDR3 bases are TGTGCCAGCAGCCCCGACTGGCTAGCGGGGGTCCGCACCGGGGAGCTGTTTTTT. Its protein is CASSPDWLAGVRTGELFF.